This T cell receptor beta chain emerged from a study of Graves' ophthalmopathy and Graves' hyperthyroidism. Notes on the study in general: Blood also contained most of the expanded thyroid clonotypes above 0.001 frequency. It was with roughly 70% sensitivity and roughly 75% specificity that the model predicted ophthalmopathy progression.

RNA transcripts provided the template for amplifying TCR beta CDR3 regions. RT-PCR with HTBI primers came first, then second-round multiplex PCR. TCRdb itself ran the multiplex PCR reads through MiXCR, one entry per CDR3 protein. The data contain about 210,000 distinct CDR3 sequences, around 28% of them seen just once; the ten biggest clones take up around 10%. It was on clinical symptoms, serum thyroxine, TRAb, thyroid ultrasound and orbital computed tomography that diagnosis relied. PBMCs had their origin in fresh peripheral blood (roughly 10 ml). This clonotype has at least ten counts. Its antigen is currently unknown. The material sequenced was peripheral blood. This TCR was sampled from a man aged 50-59 years with Graves' ophthalmopathy.

The CDR3 loop reads CASSASTVETQYF. The CDR3, as DNA: TGCGCCAGCAGCGCGTCGACAGTCGAGACCCAGTACTTC. The gene calls are TRBV5-1 and TRBJ2-5, with D perhaps TRBD1 (5 bases). Trimming pared 4 bases from V and 5 bases from J, leaving 12 bases between. This CDR3 is 13 amino acids long. Germline V gives CDR1 SGHRS, CDR2 YFSETQ.